This T cell receptor (beta chain) emerged from a study of blood T cell repertoires in COVID-19. Study information: PBMCs, B-cell-depleted T cells, or T cells provided the cDNA or gDNA that made up the material.

As originally analysed: For nucleated cells, counts were estimated from reference gene primer amplification. The assay was immunoSEQ multiplex PCR, and TCRdb's table has in-frame clones only and misses some. Clone size and the V and J calls come from that table; the DNA yielded D and trimming. This sample has 130,000 to 150,000 clones; approximately 90% occur once, and the top ten carry around 1.5%. This clone was recorded once. V was shortened by 1 base and J by 5 bases, with 10 bases between the two germline ends. CDR1 and CDR2 (germline): PRHDT, FYEKMQ (reference sequence). The CDR3 has 14 amino acids.

The V call is TRBV13, the J call TRBJ2-3; TRBD2 might be the D (6 bases). Input material: peripheral blood. The receptor was derived from a human donor in a cohort sampled during active COVID-19. The CDR3 here is CASSLVGSGDTQYF. The CDR3 bases are TGTGCCAGCAGCTTAGTTGGTAGCGGAGATACGCAGTATTTT.